These T cell receptor beta chains were read from a single sample in a study of radiation and T cells in renal cell carcinoma. Clones were sequenced by immunoSEQ multiplex PCR, and TCRdb holds only the in-frame ones, with some missing. The sample lists around 140,000 clones, around 89% occurring once. The sample in question was blood, obtained from a patient whose treatment included radiotherapy and nephrectomy. Receptor source: a woman aged 70 to 79 with renal cell carcinoma. CDR3s include the opening cysteine and the closing phenylalanine or tryptophan. D genes are given only for firm matches. Size is stated for part of the rows, as once, few or many counts, or as a class when the clone is expanded.

v_gene	j_gene	d_gene	abundance	CDR3nt	CDR3aa
TRBV18	TRBJ1-1	.	.	TGTGCCAGCTCACCACGGGATCTGAACACTGAAGCTTTCTTT	CASSPRDLNTEAFF
TRBV23-1	TRBJ2-5	.	.	TGCGCCAGCAGTCACTCATGGACAGTGTTACAAGAGACCCAGTACTTC	CASSHSWTVLQETQYF
TRBV5-1	TRBJ2-1	.	.	TGCGCCAGCAGCTTAACCGGGACACATAACTCCTACAATGAGCAGTTCTTC	CASSLTGTHNSYNEQFF
TRBV21-1	TRBJ1-1	.	.	TGTGCCAGCAGCACGACTTTACAGGGGGGCGAAGGCACTGAAGCTTTCTTT	CASSTTLQGGEGTEAFF
TRBV28	TRBJ2-5	TRBD2	.	TGTGCCAGCAGCTCACTAGCGGGGGGACAATGGAGGGAGACCCAGTACTTC	CASSSLAGGQWRETQYF
TRBV29-1	TRBJ1-2	.	.	TGCAGCGTTGAAGATCTGACGGGGAATGGCTACACCTTC	CSVEDLTGNGYTF
TRBV14	TRBJ2-3	.	once	TGTGCCAGCGGAGGAGGGGGTACGCAGTATTTT	CASGGGGTQYF
TRBV27	TRBJ1-6	.	.	TGTGCCAGCAGAGGGAATTCACCCCTCCACTTT	CASRGNSPLHF
TRBV7-9	TRBJ2-2	.	.	TGTGCCAGCAGCCCGCAGGGCGCGAACACCGGGGAGCTGTTTTTT	CASSPQGANTGELFF
TRBV2	TRBJ1-2	.	.	TGTGCCAGCAGTGTTGACGGGCCGCGGGGAGGCTACACCTTC	CASSVDGPRGGYTF
TRBV7-8	TRBJ1-5	TRBD1	.	TGTGCCAGCAGGAGAGACAGGGGGCTAAGGAGCAATCAGCCCCAGCATTTT	CASRRDRGLRSNQPQHF
TRBV7-9	TRBJ1-4	TRBD1	.	TGTGCCAGCAGCTCCCCTCTAGGGACAGGGGGCCTACTTAATGAAAAACTGTTTTTT	CASSSPLGTGGLLNEKLFF
TRBV29-1	TRBJ2-1	TRBD1	.	TGCAGCGTGACCGGGACAGGGAGAGAGCAGTTCTTC	CSVTGTGREQFF
TRBV9	TRBJ2-5	TRBD2	.	TGTGCCAGCAGCCTTAGGGGTCCCGGGACTAGCGGGGGGCGCCAAGAGACCCAGTACTTC	CASSLRGPGTSGGRQETQYF
TRBV11-3	TRBJ2-7	.	once	TGTGCCAGCAGTCTAGACCCCGGGACCTACGAGCAGTACTTC	CASSLDPGTYEQYF
TRBV11-3	TRBJ1-2	.	.	TGTGCCAGCAGCCCCGTGGGGGGCTATGGCTACACCTTC	CASSPVGGYGYTF
TRBV7-2	TRBJ2-4	.	.	TGTGCCAGCAGCTTAGAGTTGCTAGCCGACATTCAGTACTTC	CASSLELLADIQYF
TRBV5-6	TRBJ1-1	.	.	TGTGCCAGCAGCTTGCTCCCGGGGAACACTGAAGCTTTCTTT	CASSLLPGNTEAFF
TRBV30	TRBJ1-5	TRBD1	.	TGTGCCTGGAGTGCCTGGACAGGGGATAGAAGCAATCAGCCCCAGCATTTT	CAWSAWTGDRSNQPQHF
TRBV30	TRBJ2-3	TRBD2	.	TGTGCCTGGACTAGCGGGGGGACAGATACGCAGTATTTT	CAWTSGGTDTQYF